Following are 32 T cell receptor beta chains from one sample sequenced in a study of T cell repertoires in cytomegalovirus infection. From the reads, TCRdb called clonotypes with MiXCR, one entry per CDR3 protein. The table has just under 300,000 distinct CDR3 sequences, around 9.1% seen once. The sequenced sample consisted of PBMCs. The source of these receptors is a human donor in good health (CMV status not recorded). Some clones in this sample may be carry-over from other donors' samples.

This clonotype has only one observation. One base away lies a much larger clone, so this may be a sequencing read error. In DNA, the CDR3 is TGTGCCAGTAGACCAACCGGGACGGGGGCGGCTGGAAACACCATATATTTT. It codes for CASRPTGTGAAGNTIYF. The chain couples TRBV19 to TRBJ1-3; maybe TRBD1 (6 bases). Germline loops: CDR1 LNHDA, CDR2 SQIVND (reference sequence). The CDR3 runs to 17 residues. The V end was cut by 6 bases, the J end by 2 bases, with 20 bases between.

The chain recombines TRBV18 with TRBJ1-1; D gene uncertain. Per the germline V gene, CDR1 is KGHSH and CDR2 is LQKENI. Trimming pared 2 bases from V and 6 bases from J, leaving 19 bases between. The CDR3 extends over 16 amino acids. This CDR3 reads CASSPSGSGVSAEAFF. The DNA for the CDR3 is TGTGCCAGCTCACCATCGGGATCTGGGGTGAGCGCTGAAGCTTTCTTT. Full variable domain (outside the CDR3, taken from reference TRBV18 and TRBJ1-1): NAGVMQNPRHLVRRRGQEARLRCSPMKGHSHVYWYRQLPEEGLKFMVYLQKENIIDESGMPKERFSAEFPKEGPSILRIQQVVRGDSAAYFCASSPSGSGVSAEAFFGQGTRLTVV.

Many counts were recorded for this clonotype. The CDR3 here is CASSFKNQETQYF. The CDR3 DNA sequence: TGTGCCAGCAGCTTCAAAAACCAAGAGACCCAGTACTTC. The chain carries TRBV7-2 and TRBJ2-5, with D unclear. Per the germline V gene, CDR1 is SGHTA and CDR2 is FQGNSA. This CDR3 region has 13 residues. V was cut by 3 bases and J by 0 bases, with 5 bases left in between.

The chain employs TRBV29-1 and TRBJ2-3; D uncertain. This CDR3 has 12 residues. From germline, CDR1 is SQVTM and CDR2 ANQGSEA. Trimming took off 4 bases at V and 0 bases at J, with 5 bases between the two ends. CDR3 region: CSVGPSTDTQYF. In DNA form, the CDR3 reads TGCAGCGTTGGCCCTAGCACAGATACGCAGTATTTT.

The chain employs TRBV5-1 and TRBJ2-5; D is unresolved. The CDR3 contains 13 residues. The V end was cut by 2 bases, the J end by 4 bases, with 9 bases between. Germline V gene lookup returns CDR1 SGHRS and CDR2 YFSETQ. Here the CDR3 reads CASSLRKGETQYF. The CDR3 DNA reads TGCGCCAGCAGCTTAAGGAAAGGAGAGACCCAGTACTTC.

This clonotype was seen many times. The rearrangement links TRBV12-3 or TRBV12-4 to TRBJ2-2; a possible D gene is TRBD2 (5 bases). The CDR3 has 15 residues. V was shortened by 10 bases and J by 3 bases, with 18 bases between the two germline ends. CDR3 nucleotides: TGTGCCACCATGTACTTGAGGGATTACACCGGGGAGCTGTTTTTT. Translating it yields CATMYLRDYTGELFF.

This clonotype was seen more than once but under ten times. The chain has TRBV20-1 and TRBJ2-5; TRBD2 matches at 7 bases. The CDR3 spans 14 residues. In germline, CDR1 is DFQATT, CDR2 SNEGSKA (reference sequence). Trimming took 0 bases from V and 5 from J; bases not matched to a gene: 6. This CDR3 reads CSARDGSGKETQYF. The CDR3, as DNA: TGCAGTGCTAGAGATGGCAGCGGGAAGGAGACCCAGTACTTC.

This chain uses TRBV10-3 with TRBJ1-1; D is unclear. The CDR3 has 12 amino acids. The V gene's germline CDR1 is ENHRY and CDR2 SYGVKD. V was shortened by 7 bases and J by 1 base, with 7 bases between the two germline ends. CDR3 residues: CAIKVPNTEAFF. For the CDR3, the DNA is TGTGCCATCAAGGTACCGAACACTGAAGCTTTCTTT.

The V gene is TRBV20-1, the J gene TRBJ1-1; D may be TRBD1 (5 bases). The CDR3 sequence is 15 residues long. Trimming stripped 2 bases from V and 0 bases from J, with 13 bases between. Germline V lookup: CDR1 DFQATT, CDR2 SNEGSKA (reference sequence). CDR3 DNA: TGCAGTGCTAGATCACGGGGGGGGATGAACACTGAAGCTTTCTTT. Protein sequence: CSARSRGGMNTEAFF.

This clonotype was seen many times. The chain couples TRBV12-3 or TRBV12-4 to TRBJ2-1; tentatively, D is TRBD2 (5 bases). The germline V and J ends were trimmed by 5 bases and 9 bases, with 11 bases remaining between them. CDR3 size: 12 residues. The CDR3 is CASSPDWSEQFF. The DNA for the CDR3 is TGTGCCAGCAGTCCGGACTGGAGTGAGCAGTTCTTC.

This clonotype has at least ten counts. This chain connects TRBV7-9 to TRBJ1-4, with D maybe TRBD1 (5 bases). Trimming stripped 1 base from V and 5 bases from J, with 14 bases between. The CDR3 spans 16 residues. Germline-derived CDR1 and CDR2 are SEHNR and FQNEAQ (reference sequence). The CDR3 DNA follows: TGTGCCAGCAGCTTAGGGGAGACAGCATTCAATGAAAAACTGTTTTTT. Protein sequence: CASSLGETAFNEKLFF.

V gene TRBV28 combines with J gene TRBJ1-1, with TRBD1 as a possible D gene (6 bases). The V end was cut by 6 bases, the J end by 4 bases, with 18 bases between. CDR1 is MDHEN, CDR2 SYDVKM, per germline. The CDR3 runs to 15 residues. The CDR3 DNA reads TGTGCCAGCAGCCCCGGGGGGGCAAGTGGCACTGAAGCTTTCTTT. It is translated as CASSPGGASGTEAFF.

This clonotype was observed at least ten times. The V call is TRBV20-1, the J call TRBJ2-1; TRBD1 matches at 9 bases. The CDR3 spans 16 residues. Germline CDR1 reads DFQATT; CDR2 reads SNEGSKA (reference sequence). V was pared by 2 bases and J by 4 bases, with 9 bases of the junction left unmatched. The CDR3 DNA sequence: TGCAGTGCTAGAAGAGAGGGACAGGGTAAATACAATGAGCAGTTCTTC. Its protein is CSARREGQGKYNEQFF.

The chain has TRBV12-3 or TRBV12-4 and TRBJ2-1, with D unclear. V dropped 5 bases and J dropped 12 bases, with 8 bases sitting between them. The CDR3 loop spans 10 amino acids. Here the CDR3 DNA reads TGTGCCAGCAGTACCCAGTGGCAGTTCTTC. It encodes CASSTQWQFF.

The sample holds a few counts of this clonotype. Here the CDR3 reads CASSQVLTAGSGNTIYF. CDR3 DNA sequence: TGTGCCAGCAGCCAAGTCTTGACAGCAGGCTCTGGAAACACCATATATTTT. The chain combines TRBV4-2 with TRBJ1-3; D might be TRBD1 (5 bases). This CDR3 spans 17 amino acids. Germline loops: CDR1 LGHNA, CDR2 YNFKEQ. Trimming removed 1 base at V and 0 bases at J, with 13 bases between.

This clonotype appeared a few times. V is TRBV5-1 and J is TRBJ2-3; D gene unclear. This CDR3 is built from 13 residues. V was shortened by 5 bases and J by 2 bases, with 9 bases between the two germline ends. Germline V gene sequence: CDR1 SGHRS, CDR2 YFSETQ. CDR3 region: CASRRVTTDTQYF. The CDR3, as DNA: TGCGCCAGCAGAAGGGTTACCACAGATACGCAGTATTTT.

In its sample, this clonotype was seen many times. The chain recombines TRBV6-5 with TRBJ1-2; maybe TRBD1 (5 bases). The ends were cut back, 0 bases at V and 3 bases at J, with 11 bases in the middle. The CDR3 is 15 amino acids. Germline values: CDR1 MNHEY, CDR2 SVGAGI. The CDR3 reads CASSYSGGSDYGYTF. The CDR3 DNA is TGTGCCAGCAGTTACTCGGGGGGGTCGGACTATGGCTACACCTTC.

This clonotype was detected many times. V and J are TRBV7-6 and TRBJ2-3, with D possibly matching TRBD2 (6 bases). Looked up from germline, CDR1 is SGHVS and CDR2 is FNYEAQ. This CDR3 contains 14 residues. Trimming removed 4 bases at V and 6 bases at J, with 14 bases between. The CDR3 DNA follows: TGTGCCAGCAGCTCTACTAGCAAGTGGGATACGCAGTATTTT. Translation gives CASSSTSKWDTQYF.

The genes are TRBV9 and TRBJ2-2; the match to TRBD1 covers 7 bases. Germline V gene lookup returns CDR1 SGDLS and CDR2 YYNGEE. The CDR3 is 15 amino acids. The V and J ends lost 4 bases and 4 bases, in that order; junction bases with no gene match: 7. In DNA, the CDR3 is TGTGCCAGCAGCCCCCGACAGGGCACCACCGGGGAGCTGTTTTTT. Protein sequence: CASSPRQGTTGELFF.

Comment on this clonotype: This may be a read error, as it is one base from a much larger clone. The gene calls are TRBV7-9 and TRBJ2-5; D call uncertain. There are 12 residues in the CDR3. Per the germline V gene, CDR1 is SEHNR and CDR2 is FQNEAQ (reference sequence). V lost 3 bases and J lost 1, with 3 bases in between. The CDR3 is CASSFPQETQYF. The DNA of the CDR3 is TGTGCCAGCAGCTTCCCCCAAGAGACCCAGTACTTC. Full variable domain (outside the CDR3, taken from reference TRBV7-9 and TRBJ2-5): DTGVSQNPRHKITKRGQNVTFRCDPISEHNRLYWYRQTLGQGPEFLTYFQNEAQLEKSRLLSDRFSAERPKGSFSTLEIQRTEQGDSAMYLCASSFPQETQYFGPGTRLLVL.

This clonotype was seen repeatedly, ten times or more. V and J are TRBV5-1 and TRBJ1-6; maybe TRBD1 (5 bases). Germline V gene data show CDR1 as SGHRS and CDR2 as YFSETQ. Trimming removed 0 bases from V and 1 base from J, with 11 bases in between. The CDR3 runs to 17 residues. CDR3 nucleotide sequence: TGCGCCAGCAGCTTGGACAGGCCTGGGTCCTATAATTCACCCCTCCACTTT. It encodes CASSLDRPGSYNSPLHF.

CDR3 bases: TGCAGTCCACTTATGGGGCTCAGCCTCCAAGCTTTCTTT. It codes for CSPLMGLSLQAFF. This rearrangement joins TRBV20-1 to TRBJ1-1, with D possibly TRBD1 on 5 matching bases. The CDR3 length is 13 residues. V lost 8 bases and J lost 9, with 22 bases in between. CDR1 is DFQATT and CDR2 is SNEGSKA in the germline V gene (reference sequence).

The chain couples TRBV19 to TRBJ2-5, with a tentative D call TRBD2 (5 bases). The CDR3 runs to 15 residues. The V gene lost 6 bases and the J gene lost 5 bases, with 19 bases spanning the gap. Germline V gene lookup returns CDR1 LNHDA and CDR2 SQIVND (reference sequence). For the CDR3, the DNA is TGTGCCAGTAGGCCCCACGCCCGGGGTCGGGAGACCCAGTACTTC. Residues: CASRPHARGRETQYF.

This clonotype was counted at least ten times. The CDR3 spells CASRRTGGHYGYTF. In DNA, the CDR3 is TGTGCCAGCAGGAGAACAGGGGGCCACTATGGCTACACCTTC. The chain uses TRBV28 and TRBJ1-2; 9 positions match TRBD1. The trim removed 6 bases at V and 3 bases at J, leaving 5 bases unmatched. CDR1 MDHEN and CDR2 SYDVKM come from the germline V gene. This CDR3 comprises 14 residues.

The chain employs TRBV28 and TRBJ1-6; weak D call: TRBD1 (5 bases). CDR3 length: 12 amino acids. The V end lost 1 base, the J end lost 16 bases, and 11 bases lay between the germline ends. Germline V gene data show CDR1 as MDHEN and CDR2 as SYDVKM. Written as DNA, the CDR3 is TGTGCCAGCAGTTTATTAGGCAGGGCTCTCCACTTT. The encoded protein is CASSLLGRALHF.

The sample holds many counts of this clonotype. J is TRBJ1-1 and V is TRBV6-6; unclear D gene. The germline V gene encodes CDR1 MNHNY and CDR2 SVGAGI (reference sequence). This CDR3 has 14 residues. Trimming pared 7 bases from V and 1 base from J, leaving 13 bases between. This chain's CDR3 is CASISMVSNTEAFF. The CDR3 bases are TGTGCCAGCATCTCCATGGTCTCGAACACTGAAGCTTTCTTT.

This clonotype came up many times. The V gene is TRBV28, the J gene TRBJ1-2; the D is unclear. V was cut by 8 bases and J by 0 bases, with 16 bases left in between. CDR3 length: 15 residues. Germline V lookup: CDR1 MDHEN, CDR2 SYDVKM. DNA for the CDR3: TGTGCCAGCCACGACGAAGGAGTACCTAACTATGGCTACACCTTC. Protein: CASHDEGVPNYGYTF.

Many counts were recorded for this clonotype. The chain employs TRBV7-2 and TRBJ1-2; 7 nucleotides line up with TRBD1. V trimming: 5 bases; J trimming: 4 bases; junction bases outside the gene matches: 10. Germline V CDR1 and CDR2: SGHTA, FQGNSA. CDR3 length equals 15 residues. The CDR3 DNA sequence: TGTGCCAGCAGCCGACCTCAACAGGGGATCTATGGCTACACCTTC. The encoded protein is CASSRPQQGIYGYTF. The entire variable domain, with the rest obtained from reference TRBV7-2 and TRBJ1-2, is as follows: GAGVSQSPSNKVTEKGKDVELRCDPISGHTALYWYRQSLGQGLEFLIYFQGNSAPDKSGLPSDRFSAERTGGSVSTLTIQRTQQEDSAVYLCASSRPQQGIYGYTFGSGTRLTVV.

This clonotype was counted at least ten times. The chain is built from TRBV6-6 and TRBJ2-2; D unclear. CDR1 MNHNY and CDR2 SVGAGI come from the germline V gene (reference sequence). The CDR3 sequence is 12 residues long. The germline V and J ends were trimmed by 10 bases and 5 bases, with 11 bases remaining between them. DNA of the CDR3: TGTGCCATTTTTTTAGCAACCGGGGAGCTGTTTTTT. Protein product: CAIFLATGELFF.

The V gene is TRBV10-3, the J gene TRBJ2-5; D gene ambiguous. This CDR3 spans 13 amino acids. Germline CDR1 is ENHRY and CDR2 is SYGVKD. Trimming took 0 bases from V and 5 from J, leaving 7 bases between them. CDR3 protein: CAISESPFETQYF. CDR3 sequence (DNA): TGTGCCATCAGTGAGTCCCCTTTCGAGACCCAGTACTTC.

This clonotype was seen ten or more times. CDR3 DNA: TGTGCCAGCAGTGAAAGGACAGCGAACACCGGGGAGCTGTTTTTT. It specifies CASSERTANTGELFF. The rearrangement links TRBV2 to TRBJ2-2; D is possibly TRBD1 (6 bases). V was clipped by 2 bases and J by 0 bases, with 7 bases between them. This CDR3 has 15 amino acids. CDR1 is SNHLY, CDR2 FYNNEI, per germline.

This clonotype was seen ten or more times. The chain combines TRBV29-1 with TRBJ2-5, with 7 bases lining up with TRBD2. The V gene end was trimmed by 7 bases and the J gene end by 3 bases; junction bases not matched to a gene: 5. CDR1 is SQVTM, CDR2 ANQGSEA, per germline. CDR3 size: 12 residues. The CDR3 reads CSGGGRKETQYF. The CDR3 DNA sequence: TGCAGCGGCGGGGGACGGAAAGAGACCCAGTACTTC.